The rows below give T cell receptor beta chains drawn from one sample of a study of identifying expanded T cells in peripheral blood. This table comes from immunoSEQ multiplex PCR, and its TCRdb copy is limited to in-frame clones, with some not included. Of about 80,000 clones in the sample, about 90% were seen once. Material: blood. Every receptor here comes from a person aged 18 to 75 in good health. The CDR3 runs from the conserved cysteine through the conserved F or W. The D gene is left open where the match is weak. Size tells how often a clone was seen (once, few, many) or the class of an expanded clone, and some rows leave it out.

clone_size,j_call,v_call,d_call,cdr3_aa,cdr3_nt
.,TRBJ2-2,TRBV4-3,.,CASSPLGQPNTGELFF,TGCGCCAGCAGCCCCTTGGGGCAGCCGAACACCGGGGAGCTGTTTTTT
.,TRBJ1-3,TRBV7-2,.,CASSLMGFTAGNTIYF,TGTGCCAGCAGCTTAATGGGGTTTACGGCTGGAAACACCATATATTTT
.,TRBJ2-2,TRBV9,.,CASREDWFGGELFF,TGTGCCAGCAGGGAGGACTGGTTTGGCGGGGAGCTGTTTTTT
.,TRBJ2-1,TRBV30,.,CAWRPDRYNEQFF,TGTGCCTGGAGACCGGACCGATACAATGAGCAGTTCTTC
.,TRBJ1-2,TRBV2,.,CASSLSPGLDYGYTF,TGTGCCAGCAGCCTCTCACCCGGACTAGACTATGGCTACACCTTC
.,TRBJ2-5,TRBV21-1,.,CASSETQGRETQYF,TGTGCCAGCAGCGAAACACAGGGTAGAGAGACCCAGTACTTC
.,TRBJ2-7,TRBV7-6,TRBD1,CASSLERQGFNEQYF,TGTGCCAGCAGCTTAGAAAGACAGGGCTTTAACGAGCAGTACTTC
.,TRBJ2-7,TRBV29-1,TRBD2,CSVASGSYEQYF,TGCAGCGTTGCTAGCGGGAGCTACGAGCAGTACTTC
few,TRBJ1-3,TRBV4-1,TRBD1,CASSQTPDRGTGNTIYF,TGCGCCAGCAGCCAAACTCCTGACAGGGGAACTGGAAACACCATATATTTT
once,TRBJ2-7,TRBV5-4,.,CASSPSRAHSSYEQYF,TGTGCCAGCAGCCCCTCCCGGGCGCATAGTTCCTACGAGCAGTACTTC
.,TRBJ2-7,TRBV6-5,.,CASSRTGSSYEQYF,TGTGCCAGCAGTCGAACAGGGTCCTCCTACGAGCAGTACTTC
.,TRBJ1-1,TRBV2,.,CASKLRVMNTEAFF,TGTGCCAGCAAATTACGAGTAATGAACACTGAAGCTTTCTTT
few,TRBJ2-3,TRBV5-8,.,CASSLGGHSIDTQYF,TGTGCCAGCAGCTTGGGTGGACACTCCATCGATACGCAGTATTTT
.,TRBJ1-2,TRBV4-1,.,CASSQFSGGGYTF,TGCGCCAGCAGCCAGTTCTCGGGGGGTGGCTACACCTTC
.,TRBJ1-1,TRBV5-1,.,CASSLQPAKTAMNTEAFF,TGCGCCAGCAGCTTGCAGCCGGCCAAGACGGCTATGAACACTGAAGCTTTCTTT
.,TRBJ1-1,TRBV11-3,.,CASSFGQGDTEAFF,TGTGCCAGCAGCTTCGGTCAGGGTGACACTGAAGCTTTCTTT
.,TRBJ2-7,TRBV25-1,TRBD1,CASSEFRPGTAYEQYF,TGTGCCAGCAGTGAATTTCGGCCCGGGACAGCCTACGAGCAGTACTTC
.,TRBJ1-2,TRBV4-1,.,CASSQAGRLYGYTF,TGCGCCAGCAGCCAAGCCGGGAGACTCTATGGCTACACCTTC
.,TRBJ1-2,TRBV19,.,CASSNGQGSGYTF,TGTGCCAGTAGTAATGGGCAGGGCAGCGGCTACACCTTC
.,TRBJ2-1,TRBV29-1,.,CSAPRWGEYNEQFF,TGCAGCGCCCCACGTTGGGGGGAGTACAATGAGCAGTTCTTC
.,TRBJ2-2,TRBV5-1,.,CASRWGRESGGELFF,TGCGCCAGCAGATGGGGCAGGGAAAGCGGCGGGGAGCTGTTTTTT
.,TRBJ1-3,TRBV20-1,.,CSANTGNTIYF,TGCAGTGCGAACACAGGAAACACCATATATTTT
.,TRBJ1-3,TRBV5-4,.,CASSQDLGRNSGNTIYF,TGTGCCAGCAGCCAAGATCTCGGCCGGAACTCTGGAAACACCATATATTTT
once,TRBJ1-4,TRBV15,.,CATSRDPNLGALF,TGTGCCACCAGCAGAGATCCGAATTTGGGTGCCTTATTT
.,TRBJ2-3,TRBV29-1,.,CSVVAVGTDTQYF,TGCAGCGTTGTAGCGGTGGGCACAGATACGCAGTATTTT
.,TRBJ1-3,TRBV5-8,.,CASSPGVRSSGNTIYF,TGTGCCAGCAGCCCCGGGGTTAGGAGTTCTGGAAACACCATATATTTT
.,TRBJ2-5,TRBV6-6,TRBD2,CATGLVGETQYF,TGTGCCACTGGACTAGTTGGAGAGACCCAGTACTTC
.,TRBJ1-1,TRBV7-8,.,CASSPLMNTEAFF,TGTGCCAGCAGCCCGCTTATGAACACTGAAGCTTTCTTT